A single sample is the source of the 13 T cell receptor beta chains below, sequenced in a study of T cells of healthy individuals. TCRdb reprocessed the 5' RACE reads via MiXCR and lists one record per CDR3 protein. Among around 53,000 distinct CDR3 sequences listed, about 14% were seen once. The receptor source for this set is a human donor in good health.

There are many counts of this clonotype. V gene TRBV7-2 combines with J gene TRBJ2-5; the D gene is possibly TRBD1 (6 bases). CDR1 is SGHTA, CDR2 FQGNSA, per germline. The CDR3 contains 13 residues. V lost 3 bases to trimming and J lost 5 bases, with 10 bases between them. The CDR3 DNA reads as TGTGCCAGCAGCTTCAAGGGGGTTGAGACCCAGTACTTC. Translated, it gives CASSFKGVETQYF.

The sample holds a few counts of this clonotype. The chain uses TRBV6-5 and TRBJ2-6; D gene ambiguous. The CDR3 runs 20 residues. The V and J ends lost 8 bases and 0 bases respectively, with 26 bases between them. Germline loops: CDR1 MNHEY, CDR2 SVGAGI. The CDR3 here is CASSRKKAEPPSSGANVLTF. CDR3 nucleotide sequence: TGTGCCAGCTCAAGGAAAAAGGCCGAACCCCCGAGCTCTGGGGCCAACGTCCTGACTTTC.

This clonotype was seen many times. CDR3 in amino acids: CASGHDRSFTDTQYF. CDR3 sequence (DNA): TGTGCCAGCGGCCACGACAGGTCTTTTACAGATACGCAGTATTTT. The chain recombines TRBV12-3 or TRBV12-4 with TRBJ2-3; D is possibly TRBD1 (6 bases). The V gene lost 8 bases and the J gene lost 3 bases, with 18 bases spanning the gap. CDR3 length equals 15 residues.

Sample share makes this clonotype medium-sized (0.01 to 0.1%). This sequence joins TRBV5-5 and TRBJ1-2; D not certain. Germline-derived CDR1 and CDR2 are SGHKS and YYEKEE (reference sequence). V lost 4 bases, J lost 0 bases, and 19 bases lay in between. CDR3 length: 17 residues. The CDR3 is CASSHPTGSQSNYGYTF. The DNA of the CDR3 is TGTGCCAGCAGCCATCCCACCGGGAGCCAATCTAACTATGGCTACACCTTC.

The gene calls are TRBV30 and TRBJ1-1; no reliable D call. The germline V and J ends were trimmed by 1 base and 12 bases, with 15 bases remaining between them. Germline V gene lookup returns CDR1 GTSNPN and CDR2 SVGIG (reference sequence). The CDR3 is made up of 12 amino acids. The CDR3 protein is CAWSDPPGRTFF. The CDR3 DNA is TGTGCCTGGAGTGACCCTCCGGGAAGAACTTTCTTT.

The DNA of the CDR3 is TGTGCCAGCAGTTGGGGGAACACAGATACGCAGTATTTT. As protein: CASSWGNTDTQYF. The chain joins TRBV5-6 to TRBJ2-3, with D perhaps assigned TRBD1 or TRBD2 (5 bases each). Trimming removed 5 bases from V and 2 bases from J, with 9 bases in between. This CDR3 is built from 13 residues. Germline V gene data show CDR1 as SGHDT and CDR2 as YYEEEE. The whole variable domain, remainder taken from reference TRBV5-6 and TRBJ2-3, is DAGVTQSPTHLIKTRGQQVTLRCSPKSGHDTVSWYQQALGQGPQFIFQYYEEEERQRGNFPDRFSGHQFPNYSSELNVNALLLGDSALYLCASSWGNTDTQYFGPGTRLTVL.

This clonotype was counted only a few times. The chain links TRBV24-1 to TRBJ2-1; D uncertain. The CDR3 runs to 16 residues. Trimming took off 1 base at V and 0 bases at J, with 9 bases between the two ends. Per the germline V gene, CDR1 is KGHDR and CDR2 is SFDVKD. CDR3: CATSDFGRSSYNEQFF. The CDR3 DNA reads TGTGCCACCAGTGATTTTGGACGGAGCTCCTACAATGAGCAGTTCTTC.

V is TRBV4-3 and J is TRBJ2-3; unclear D gene. Germline assignment: CDR1 LGHNA and CDR2 YSLEER. V gave up 1 base and J gave up 6 bases, with 11 bases separating them. CDR3 length equals 14 residues. As DNA, the CDR3 is TGCGCCAGCAGCCAAGTGGGAAGGCCCGATACGCAGTATTTT. Translating gives CASSQVGRPDTQYF.

The V and J genes are TRBV11-2 and TRBJ2-5, with 7 bases identical to TRBD2. The CDR3 is made up of 15 amino acids. V was clipped by 2 bases and J by 5 bases; unmatched bases: 8. Germline CDR1 reads SGHAT; CDR2 reads FQNNGV. DNA of the CDR3: TGTGCCAGCAGCTTATTGGGGGGGAGTTTGGAGACCCAGTACTTC. Its protein is CASSLLGGSLETQYF.

In its sample, this clonotype was seen many times. This chain connects TRBV4-3 to TRBJ1-3; D uncertain. Germline V gene data show CDR1 as LGHNA and CDR2 as YSLEER. Trimming cost V 0 bases and J 0 bases, with 9 bases left between them. CDR3 length equals 16 residues. The CDR3 sequence: CASSQEWVRSGNTIYF. DNA for the CDR3: TGCGCCAGCAGCCAAGAGTGGGTCCGCTCTGGAAACACCATATATTTT.

V and J are TRBV12-3 or TRBV12-4 and TRBJ2-3; 12 bases match TRBD2. The CDR3 is 15 amino acids. Trimming removed 6 bases from V and 6 bases from J; junction bases left unmatched: 7. The CDR3 here is CASRPSGRAGDTQYF. The DNA for the CDR3 is TGTGCCAGCAGGCCTAGCGGGAGGGCGGGTGATACGCAGTATTTT.

This chain connects TRBV12-3 or TRBV12-4 to TRBJ1-2; no clear D. V lost 8 bases, J lost 4 bases, and 17 bases lay in between. This CDR3 is 14 amino acids long. CDR3 loop: CASCPGNSFYGYTF. In nucleotides, the CDR3 is TGTGCCAGCTGCCCGGGGAATTCGTTCTATGGCTACACCTTC.

The chain joins TRBV20-1 to TRBJ1-1; no definite D call. Trimming removed 0 bases from V and 4 bases from J, with 21 bases in between. The CDR3 has 17 amino acids. Germline values: CDR1 DFQATT, CDR2 SNEGSKA (reference sequence). Written as DNA, the CDR3 is TGCAGTGCTAGAGATAGGGCGGTCTTGGGGTTCGGCACTGAAGCTTTCTTT. Translating it yields CSARDRAVLGFGTEAFF.